This T cell receptor beta chain was sequenced in a study of shared clonotypes between healthy human individuals. Notes on the study in general: Donor scarcity curtailed the genetic and exposure-history diversity represented herein. Sequencing depth was expected to influence donor clonotype sharing.

Germline V gene sequence: CDR1 KGHSH, CDR2 LQKENI. V lost 5 bases and J 1 base, leaving 15 bases between the germline ends. The CDR3 has 15 amino acids. Several immunoSEQ 96-well plates shared each subset's DNA, each plate a replicate. Loaded into unsorted PBMC replicate PCRs was around 330 ng DNA, some 27,000 T cell genomes. The table came from immunoSEQ multiplex PCR; TCRdb's copy has only in-frame clones and leaves some out. The repertoire holds 400,000 to 500,000 clones, with roughly 78% as singletons. A remark on this clone: The target antigen is unknown.

The chain uses TRBV18 and TRBJ2-7; possibly TRBD1 or TRBD2 for D (5 bases each). Sequencing was done on a sample of PBMCs. The source of this sequence is a woman in her thirties or forties in good health. Some clones in this sample may be carry-over from other donors' samples. DNA of the CDR3: TGTGCCAGCTCAGCACTAGTGGACACATCCTACGAGCAGTACTTC. Protein: CASSALVDTSYEQYF.